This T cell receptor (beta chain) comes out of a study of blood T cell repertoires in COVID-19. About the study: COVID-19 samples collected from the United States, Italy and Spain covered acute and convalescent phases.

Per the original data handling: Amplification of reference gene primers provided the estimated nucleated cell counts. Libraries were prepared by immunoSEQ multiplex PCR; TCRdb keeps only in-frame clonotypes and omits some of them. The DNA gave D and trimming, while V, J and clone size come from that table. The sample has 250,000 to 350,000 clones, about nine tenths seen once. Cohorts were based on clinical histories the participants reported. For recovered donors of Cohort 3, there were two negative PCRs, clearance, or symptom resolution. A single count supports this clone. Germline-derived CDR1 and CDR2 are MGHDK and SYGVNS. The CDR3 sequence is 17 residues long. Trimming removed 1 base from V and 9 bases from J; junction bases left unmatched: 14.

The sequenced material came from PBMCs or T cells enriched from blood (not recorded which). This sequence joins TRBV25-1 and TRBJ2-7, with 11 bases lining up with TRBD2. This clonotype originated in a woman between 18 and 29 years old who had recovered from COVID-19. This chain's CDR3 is CASSESTSGALLRGQYF. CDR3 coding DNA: TGTGCCAGCAGTGAATCGACTAGCGGGGCCCTTCTTCGGGGGCAGTACTTC.